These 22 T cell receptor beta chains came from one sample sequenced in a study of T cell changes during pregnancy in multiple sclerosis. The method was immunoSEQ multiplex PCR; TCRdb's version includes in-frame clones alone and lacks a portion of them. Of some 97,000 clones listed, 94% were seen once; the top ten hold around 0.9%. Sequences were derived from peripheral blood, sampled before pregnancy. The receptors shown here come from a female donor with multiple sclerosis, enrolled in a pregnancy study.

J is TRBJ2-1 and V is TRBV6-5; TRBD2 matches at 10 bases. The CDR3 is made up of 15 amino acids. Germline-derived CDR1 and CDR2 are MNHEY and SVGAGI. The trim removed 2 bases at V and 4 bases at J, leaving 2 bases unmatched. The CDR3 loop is CASSYELAGYNEQFF. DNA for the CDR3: TGTGCCAGCAGTTACGAACTAGCGGGATACAATGAGCAGTTCTTC.

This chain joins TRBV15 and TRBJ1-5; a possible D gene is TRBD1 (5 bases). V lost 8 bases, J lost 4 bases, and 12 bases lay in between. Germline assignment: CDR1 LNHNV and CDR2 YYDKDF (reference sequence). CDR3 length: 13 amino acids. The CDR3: CATSFDSNQPQHF. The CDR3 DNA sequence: TGTGCCACCTCCTTCGACAGTAATCAGCCCCAGCATTTT.

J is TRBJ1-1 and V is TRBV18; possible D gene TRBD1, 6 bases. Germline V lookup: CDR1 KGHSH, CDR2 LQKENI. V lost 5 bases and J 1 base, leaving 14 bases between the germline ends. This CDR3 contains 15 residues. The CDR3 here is CASSTSGAANTEAFF. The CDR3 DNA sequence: TGTGCCAGCTCAACTTCAGGGGCGGCGAACACTGAAGCTTTCTTT.

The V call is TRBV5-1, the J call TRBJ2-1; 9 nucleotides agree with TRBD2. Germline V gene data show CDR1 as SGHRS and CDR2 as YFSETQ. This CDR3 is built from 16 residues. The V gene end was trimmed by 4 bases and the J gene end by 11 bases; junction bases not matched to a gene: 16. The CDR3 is CASSLTTGLARSQQFF. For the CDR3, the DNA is TGCGCCAGCAGCCTTACGACGGGACTAGCCCGTTCGCAGCAGTTCTTC.

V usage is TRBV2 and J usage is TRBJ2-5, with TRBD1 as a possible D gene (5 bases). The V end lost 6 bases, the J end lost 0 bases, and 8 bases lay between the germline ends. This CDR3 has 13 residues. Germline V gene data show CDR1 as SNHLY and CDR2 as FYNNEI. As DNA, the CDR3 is TGTGCCAGCAGGACAGTTTACCAAGAGACCCAGTACTTC. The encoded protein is CASRTVYQETQYF.

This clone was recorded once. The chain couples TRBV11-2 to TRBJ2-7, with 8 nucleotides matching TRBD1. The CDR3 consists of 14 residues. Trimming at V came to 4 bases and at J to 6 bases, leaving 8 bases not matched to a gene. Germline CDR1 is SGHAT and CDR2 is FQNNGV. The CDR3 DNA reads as TGTGCCAGCAGCTCCCGGACAGGGAGTATCGAGCAGTACTTC. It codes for CASSSRTGSIEQYF. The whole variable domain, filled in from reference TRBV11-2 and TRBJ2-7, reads EAGVAQSPRYKIIEKRQSVAFWCNPISGHATLYWYQQILGQGPKLLIQFQNNGVVDDSQLPKDRFSAERLKGVDSTLKIQPAKLEDSAVYLCASSSRTGSIEQYFGPGTRLTVT.

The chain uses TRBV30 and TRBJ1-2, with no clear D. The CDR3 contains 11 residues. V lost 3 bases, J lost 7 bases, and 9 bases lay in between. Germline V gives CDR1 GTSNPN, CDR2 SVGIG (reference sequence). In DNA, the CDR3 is TGTGCCTGGAGGACTCCGGTTGGCTACACCTTC. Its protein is CAWRTPVGYTF.

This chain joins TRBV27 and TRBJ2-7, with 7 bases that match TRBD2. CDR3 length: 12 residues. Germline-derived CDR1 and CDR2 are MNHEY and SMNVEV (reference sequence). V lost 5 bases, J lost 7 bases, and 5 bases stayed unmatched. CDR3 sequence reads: CASSPGRGEQYF. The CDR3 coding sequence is TGTGCCAGCAGTCCGGGGAGGGGAGAGCAGTACTTC.

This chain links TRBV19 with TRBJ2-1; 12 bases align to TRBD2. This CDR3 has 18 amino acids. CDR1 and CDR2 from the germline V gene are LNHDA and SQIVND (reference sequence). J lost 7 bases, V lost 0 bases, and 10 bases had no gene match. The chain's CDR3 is CASSIDPRLAGVLNEQFF. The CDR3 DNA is TGTGCCAGTAGTATAGATCCGCGACTAGCGGGAGTTTTAAATGAGCAGTTCTTC. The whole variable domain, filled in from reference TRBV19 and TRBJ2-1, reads DGGITQSPKYLFRKEGQNVTLSCEQNLNHDAMYWYRQDPGQGLRLIYYSQIVNDFQKGDIAEGYSVSREKKESFPLTVTSAQKNPTAFYLCASSIDPRLAGVLNEQFFGPGTRLTVL.

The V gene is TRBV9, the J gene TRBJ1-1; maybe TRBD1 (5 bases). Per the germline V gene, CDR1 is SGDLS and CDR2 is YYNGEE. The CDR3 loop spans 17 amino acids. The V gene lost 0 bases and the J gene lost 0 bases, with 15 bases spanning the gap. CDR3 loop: CASSVEGRAGMNTEAFF. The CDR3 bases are TGTGCCAGCAGCGTAGAAGGTAGGGCAGGGATGAACACTGAAGCTTTCTTT.

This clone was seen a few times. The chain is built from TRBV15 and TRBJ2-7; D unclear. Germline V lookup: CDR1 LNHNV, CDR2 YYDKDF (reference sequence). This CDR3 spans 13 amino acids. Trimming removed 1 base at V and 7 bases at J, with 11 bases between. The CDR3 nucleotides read TGTGCCACCAGCAGAGTTGTTCGAGAAGAGCAGTACTTC. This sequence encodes CATSRVVREEQYF.

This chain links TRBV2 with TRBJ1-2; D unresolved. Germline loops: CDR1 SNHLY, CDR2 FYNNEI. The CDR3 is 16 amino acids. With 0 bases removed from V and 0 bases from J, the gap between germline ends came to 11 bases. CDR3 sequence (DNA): TGTGCCAGCAGTGAAGCGGGAGGGATAGCTAACTATGGCTACACCTTC. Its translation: CASSEAGGIANYGYTF.

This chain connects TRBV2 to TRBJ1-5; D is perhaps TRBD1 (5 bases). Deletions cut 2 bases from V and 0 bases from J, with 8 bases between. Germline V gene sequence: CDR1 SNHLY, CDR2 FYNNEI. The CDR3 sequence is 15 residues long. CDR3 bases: TGTGCCAGCAGTGAAACAGGACATAGCAATCAGCCCCAGCATTTT. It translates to CASSETGHSNQPQHF.

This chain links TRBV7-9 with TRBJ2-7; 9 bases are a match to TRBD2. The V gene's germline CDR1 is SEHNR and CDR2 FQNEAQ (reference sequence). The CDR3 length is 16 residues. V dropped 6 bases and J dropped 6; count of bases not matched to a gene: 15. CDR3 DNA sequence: TGTGCCAGCAGTTCTACTCTAGCGGGATCGGGCAGCGAGCAGTACTTC. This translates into CASSSTLAGSGSEQYF.

The CDR3 sequence is CAWREDRARFYGYTF. CDR3 DNA: TGTGCCTGGAGAGAAGACAGGGCTAGGTTCTATGGCTACACCTTC. V usage is TRBV30 and J usage is TRBJ1-2; 7 bases line up with TRBD1. Germline-derived CDR1 and CDR2 are GTSNPN and SVGIG (reference sequence). The CDR3 extends over 15 amino acids. V was clipped by 3 bases and J by 4 bases; unmatched bases: 11.

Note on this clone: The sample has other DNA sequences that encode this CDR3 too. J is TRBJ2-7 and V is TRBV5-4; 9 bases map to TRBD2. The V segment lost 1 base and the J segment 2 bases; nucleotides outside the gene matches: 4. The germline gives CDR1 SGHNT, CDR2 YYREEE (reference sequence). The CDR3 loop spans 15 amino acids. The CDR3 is CASSLKREATYEQYF. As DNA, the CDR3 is TGTGCCAGCAGCTTGAAGCGGGAGGCGACCTACGAGCAGTACTTC.

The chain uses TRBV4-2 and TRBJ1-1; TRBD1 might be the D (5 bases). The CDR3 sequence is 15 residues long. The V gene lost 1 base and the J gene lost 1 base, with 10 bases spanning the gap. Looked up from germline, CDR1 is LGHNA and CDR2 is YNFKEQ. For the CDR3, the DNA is TGTGCCAGCAGCCAAGCCCAGGGTTCGAACACTGAAGCTTTCTTT. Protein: CASSQAQGSNTEAFF.

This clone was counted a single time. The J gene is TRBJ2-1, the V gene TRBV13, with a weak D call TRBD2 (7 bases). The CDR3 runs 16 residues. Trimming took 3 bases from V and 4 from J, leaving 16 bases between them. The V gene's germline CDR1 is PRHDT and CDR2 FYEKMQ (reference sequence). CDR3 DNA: TGTGCCAGCAGCTTTGAAGGGAGGGGGGGTTACAATGAGCAGTTCTTC. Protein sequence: CASSFEGRGGYNEQFF.

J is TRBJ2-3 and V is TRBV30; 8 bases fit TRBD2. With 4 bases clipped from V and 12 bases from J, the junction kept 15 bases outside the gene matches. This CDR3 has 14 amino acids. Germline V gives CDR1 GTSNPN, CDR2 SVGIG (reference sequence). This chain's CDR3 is CAWTRDPYSGTQYF. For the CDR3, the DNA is TGTGCCTGGACCCGAGACCCCTATAGCGGGACTCAGTATTTT.

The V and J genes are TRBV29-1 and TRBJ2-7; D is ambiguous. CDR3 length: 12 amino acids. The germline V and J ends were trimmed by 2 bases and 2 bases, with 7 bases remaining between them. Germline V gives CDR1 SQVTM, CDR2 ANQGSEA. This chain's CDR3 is CSVESQAYEQYF. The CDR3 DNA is TGCAGCGTTGAATCCCAGGCCTACGAGCAGTACTTC.

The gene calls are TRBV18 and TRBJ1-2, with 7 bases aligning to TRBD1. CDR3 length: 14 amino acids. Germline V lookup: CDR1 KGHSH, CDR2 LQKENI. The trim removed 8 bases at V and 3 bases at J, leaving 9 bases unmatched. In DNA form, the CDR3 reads TGTGCCAGCAGCTCCGGGACAGCCTACTATGGCTACACCTTC. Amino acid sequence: CASSSGTAYYGYTF.

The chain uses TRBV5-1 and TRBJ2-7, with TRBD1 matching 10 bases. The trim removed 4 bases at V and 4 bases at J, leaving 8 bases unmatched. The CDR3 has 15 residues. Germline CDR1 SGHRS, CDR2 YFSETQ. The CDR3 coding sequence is TGCGCCAGCAGCGTGGGGACAGGGGACTTGTACGAGCAGTACTTC. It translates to CASSVGTGDLYEQYF.